The clone carrying this T cell receptor (beta chain) was counted between two and nine times. The antigen remains unidentified. This CDR3 spans 20 amino acids. CDR1 and CDR2 (germline): MGHRA, YSYEKL. V shed 4 bases and J 4 bases; nucleotides not matched to a gene: 19. cDNA libraries for TCR beta contained unique molecular identifiers. Input amounts of about 0.95 to 11 million T cells were used. These gave around 500,000 cDNA molecules, so each molecule approximated one T cell. MiXCR was run by TCRdb on the PCR reads, yielding one entry per CDR3 protein. The sample yields fewer than 850,000 distinct CDR3 sequences, 46% seen once. The data stem from a study of post-analysis software for immune sequencing data. Overall study: Relapsing-remitting, secondary progressive and progressive-relapsing multiple sclerosis courses were included.

Broader study findings: Samples sharing a preparation batch grouped tightly together when assessed by F measure. Patients showed TRBV5-6, TRBV5-1 and TRBV20-1 among five TRBV segments more frequent than in controls. Significantly decreased normalized Chao1 diversity was recorded for multiple sclerosis patients relative to controls.

This TCR was sampled from a girl aged 5 to 17 with multiple sclerosis. Material: blood. The chain employs TRBV4-1 and TRBJ1-2; 12 bases match TRBD1. CDR3 protein: CASSREARIRDRGRLYGYTF. CDR3 DNA: TGCGCCAGCAGCCGAGAGGCGCGCATCCGGGACAGGGGGCGGCTCTATGGCTACACCTTC.